These T cell receptor beta chains were read from a single sample in a study of OX40 agonist ivuxolimab in advanced cancers. TCRdb keeps only in-frame clones here, not all; method: immunoSEQ multiplex PCR. The data hold 55,000 to 70,000 clones, with around 83% observed a single time. Source: CD4+ or CD8+ T cells sorted from blood, taken in a trial of the OX40 agonist ivuxolimab. These receptors came from an adult with an advanced solid tumor such as melanoma, head and neck, liver or kidney cancer. The CDR3 runs from the conserved cysteine through the conserved F or W. D genes are given only for firm matches. Size tells how often a clone was seen (once, few, many) or the class of an expanded clone, and some rows leave it out.

V	size	J	D	CDR3	DNA
TRBV7-2	-	TRBJ2-3	TRBD2	CASSLVSGSSSDTQYF	TGTGCCAGCAGCTTAGTGAGCGGGAGTTCGTCAGATACGCAGTATTTT
TRBV10-2	-	TRBJ2-4	TRBD1	CATSPGTGVLYF	TGCGCCACCTCCCCCGGGACAGGGGTACTGTACTTC
TRBV11-2	-	TRBJ2-3	-	CASSPYMGPVGTQYF	TGTGCCAGCAGCCCCTATATGGGACCCGTTGGTACGCAGTATTTT
TRBV6-8	-	TRBJ2-2	-	CSGGGRGANTGELFF	TGTTCCGGCGGGGGAAGGGGGGCGAACACCGGGGAGCTGTTTTTT
TRBV4-1	-	TRBJ2-7	-	CASSQETGPYEQYF	TGCGCCAGCAGCCAAGAGACGGGACCCTACGAGCAGTACTTC
TRBV7-3	-	TRBJ2-5	TRBD2	CASSLMPGGETQYF	TGTGCCAGCAGCTTAATGCCGGGAGGGGAGACCCAGTACTTC
TRBV28	-	TRBJ2-7	-	CASSFGGFTSEQYF	TGTGCCAGCAGTTTTGGCGGATTTACTAGCGAGCAGTACTTC
TRBV6-1	-	TRBJ2-5	-	CASSETGTQKETQYF	TGTGCCAGCAGTGAAACAGGGACACAAAAAGAGACCCAGTACTTC
TRBV25-1	-	TRBJ1-3	-	CASSEIAGNTIYF	TGTGCCAGCAGTGAAATAGCGGGGAACACCATATATTTT
TRBV6-1	-	TRBJ1-2	-	CASGLPNYGYTF	TGTGCCAGCGGTCTCCCTAACTATGGCTACACCTTC
TRBV7-2	-	TRBJ2-5	TRBD2	CASSFTSGGAQETQYF	TGTGCCAGCAGCTTTACTAGCGGGGGGGCCCAAGAGACCCAGTACTTC
TRBV25-1	-	TRBJ1-1	-	CASTKHENTEAFF	TGTGCCAGCACCAAACATGAGAACACTGAAGCTTTCTTT
TRBV11-3	-	TRBJ2-5	TRBD2	CASSFGTSGEETQYF	TGTGCCAGCAGCTTCGGGACTAGCGGGGAGGAGACCCAGTACTTC
TRBV19	-	TRBJ1-2	-	CASTRPGALLNYGYTF	TGTGCCAGTACTCGTCCCGGTGCCCTCCTTAACTATGGCTACACCTTC
TRBV29-1	-	TRBJ2-3	-	CSSARGVGSDTQYF	TGCAGCTCGGCCAGGGGTGTTGGGTCAGATACGCAGTATTTT
TRBV29-1	-	TRBJ2-7	-	CSVVPRTTGPYEQYF	TGCAGCGTTGTGCCGAGGACAACGGGGCCGTACGAGCAGTACTTC
TRBV7-3	-	TRBJ2-3	-	CASSTRGSDTQYF	TGTGCCAGCAGCACTCGGGGGTCAGATACGCAGTATTTT
TRBV7-8	-	TRBJ2-7	TRBD1	CASSTRPGQGSSYEQYF	TGTGCCAGCAGCACACGACCGGGACAGGGCAGCTCCTACGAGCAGTACTTC
TRBV15	-	TRBJ1-4	TRBD1	CATSRATGGSTNEKLFF	TGTGCCACCAGCAGAGCGACAGGGGGTTCAACTAATGAAAAACTGTTTTTT
TRBV2	-	TRBJ2-7	-	CASSDAPGGEQYF	TGTGCCAGCAGTGATGCCCCCGGAGGCGAGCAGTACTTC
TRBV6-1	once	TRBJ2-5	TRBD2	CASSEALTSGGETQYF	TGTGCCAGCAGTGAAGCGCTTACTAGCGGGGGAGAGACCCAGTACTTC
TRBV7-8	-	TRBJ1-4	-	CASSLGSGSSEKLFF	TGTGCCAGCAGCTTAGGGTCCGGGAGCTCGGAAAAACTGTTTTTT
TRBV7-6	-	TRBJ2-5	-	CASSLRIQETQYF	TGTGCCAGCAGCTTACGGATCCAAGAGACCCAGTACTTC
TRBV6-6	once	TRBJ1-2	TRBD1	CASSYSGQGESYTF	TGTGCCAGCAGTTACTCGGGGCAGGGGGAGAGCTACACCTTC
TRBV6-1	-	TRBJ2-5	TRBD1	CASSERGRRETQYF	TGTGCCAGCAGTGAAAGGGGGCGGCGGGAGACCCAGTACTTC
TRBV6-1	-	TRBJ2-7	-	CASSEGGRDYEQYF	TGTGCCAGCAGTGAAGGTGGCAGGGATTACGAGCAGTACTTC
TRBV5-1	-	TRBJ2-2	-	CASSLEGSGELFF	TGCGCCAGCAGCTTGGAGGGGAGCGGGGAGCTGTTTTTT
TRBV10-2	once	TRBJ2-1	TRBD2	CASSSGVAGYNEQFF	TGCGCCAGCAGCTCCGGGGTAGCGGGTTACAATGAGCAGTTCTTC
TRBV28	-	TRBJ1-4	TRBD1	CASSSGGGMGKLFF	TGTGCCAGCAGCTCAGGGGGAGGGATGGGAAAACTGTTTTTT
TRBV5-6	-	TRBJ1-3	-	CASSLSRGNTIYF	TGTGCCAGCAGCTTGAGTCGAGGAAACACCATATATTTT